Below, 8 T cell receptor beta chains from the same sample are listed, as sequenced in a study of cytomegalovirus exposure and HLA in healthy donors. In the PCR, 60 Vbeta and 13 Jbeta primers were used. Data came from immunoSEQ multiplex PCR; TCRdb stores just in-frame clones and leaves some out. Of over 150,000 clones in the sample, roughly three quarters were seen once. The sample consisted of PBMCs. These receptors came from a woman in her 50s in good health and CMV-seropositive.

This chain uses TRBV29-1 with TRBJ1-1; D gene ambiguous. CDR1 and CDR2 (germline): SQVTM, ANQGSEA. There are 12 residues in the CDR3. V was clipped by 2 bases and J by 4 bases, with 8 bases between them. The CDR3 sequence: CSVERRGTEAFF. The DNA of the CDR3 is TGCAGCGTTGAAAGACGGGGCACTGAAGCTTTCTTT.

V gene TRBV5-1 combines with J gene TRBJ1-1; D remains ambiguous. The CDR3 sequence is 16 residues long. Per the germline V gene, CDR1 is SGHRS and CDR2 is YFSETQ. Trimming left V 2 bases short and J 0 bases short, with 14 bases between. The CDR3 spells CASSFTVVGMNTEAFF. The CDR3 DNA is TGCGCCAGCAGCTTTACTGTAGTGGGCATGAACACTGAAGCTTTCTTT.

The rearrangement uses TRBV28 and TRBJ2-2, with 9 bases identical to TRBD1. CDR3 length: 17 residues. CDR1 is MDHEN and CDR2 is SYDVKM in the germline V gene. V was pared by 6 bases and J by 5 bases, with 13 bases of the junction left unmatched. The CDR3 loop reads CASSHPYRGRWTGELFF. CDR3 bases: TGTGCCAGCAGCCATCCCTACAGGGGGCGATGGACCGGGGAGCTGTTTTTT.

Concerning this clone: The germline gene is not matched at one end of the junction; a read error may be the cause. This rearrangement joins TRBV4-1 to TRBJ2-6; the match to TRBD1 covers 9 bases. Germline V lookup: CDR1 MGHRA, CDR2 YSYEKL. This CDR3 is built from 17 residues. CDR3 in amino acids: CASSQTGGRSGANGLTF. The CDR3 bases are TGCGCCAGCAGCCAAACAGGGGGCCGCTCTGGGGCCAACGGCCTGACTTTC.

In its sample, this clone was seen a few times. This rearrangement joins TRBV18 to TRBJ1-1; D perhaps matches TRBD1 (6 bases). This CDR3 contains 12 residues. Trimming removed 2 bases at V and 8 bases at J, with 9 bases between. CDR1 is KGHSH and CDR2 is LQKENI in the germline V gene. CDR3: CASSPSGTEAFF. CDR3 bases: TGTGCCAGCTCACCATCCGGGACAGAAGCTTTCTTT.

The chain has TRBV15 and TRBJ1-6; 8 bases agree with TRBD1. Looked up from germline, CDR1 is LNHNV and CDR2 is YYDKDF (reference sequence). The V gene end was trimmed by 0 bases and the J gene end by 10 bases; junction bases not matched to a gene: 8. The CDR3 is 16 residues long. CDR3 nucleotides: TGTGCCACCAGCAGAGACTCCGGACAGGGTGGATCACCCCTCCACTTT. This gives the protein CATSRDSGQGGSPLHF. The whole variable domain, remainder taken from reference TRBV15 and TRBJ1-6, is DAMVIQNPRYQVTQFGKPVTLSCSQTLNHNVMYWYQQKSSQAPKLLFHYYDKDFNNEADTPDNFQSRRPNTSFCFLDIRSPGLGDTAMYLCATSRDSGQGGSPLHFGNGTRLTVT.

The chain uses TRBV7-2 and TRBJ2-2, with TRBD2 matching 8 bases. Germline-derived CDR1 and CDR2 are SGHTA and FQGNSA. This CDR3 contains 18 residues. V was pared by 3 bases and J by 2 bases, with 11 bases of the junction left unmatched. Written as DNA, the CDR3 is TGTGCCAGCAGCTTTAGGTTGGCTAGCGGGTTCAACACCGGGGAGCTGTTTTTT. It translates to CASSFRLASGFNTGELFF.

V and J are TRBV5-6 and TRBJ2-7; no definite D call. V gave up 0 bases and J gave up 7 bases, with 8 bases separating them. Per germline, CDR1 SGHDT and CDR2 YYEEEE. The CDR3 spans 12 residues. The chain's CDR3 is CASSLAQEEQYF. In nucleotides, the CDR3 is TGTGCCAGCAGCTTGGCTCAAGAGGAGCAGTACTTC.